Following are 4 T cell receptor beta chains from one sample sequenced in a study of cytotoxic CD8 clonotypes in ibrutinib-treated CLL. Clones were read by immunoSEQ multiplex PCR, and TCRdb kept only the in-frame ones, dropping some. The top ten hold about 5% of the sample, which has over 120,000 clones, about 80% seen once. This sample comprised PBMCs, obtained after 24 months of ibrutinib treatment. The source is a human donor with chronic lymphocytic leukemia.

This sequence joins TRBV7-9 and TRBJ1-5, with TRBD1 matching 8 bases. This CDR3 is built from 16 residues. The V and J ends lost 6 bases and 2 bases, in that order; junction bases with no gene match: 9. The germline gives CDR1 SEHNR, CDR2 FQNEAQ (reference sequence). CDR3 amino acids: CASSDTDRAGNQPQHF. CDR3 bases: TGTGCCAGCAGTGACACGGACAGGGCAGGCAATCAGCCCCAGCATTTT.

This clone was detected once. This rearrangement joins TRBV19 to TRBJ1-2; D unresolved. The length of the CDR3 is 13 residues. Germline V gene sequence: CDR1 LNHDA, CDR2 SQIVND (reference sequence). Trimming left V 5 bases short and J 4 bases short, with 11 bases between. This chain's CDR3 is CASSFETGYGYTF. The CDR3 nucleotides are TGTGCCAGTAGTTTTGAGACCGGCTATGGCTACACCTTC.

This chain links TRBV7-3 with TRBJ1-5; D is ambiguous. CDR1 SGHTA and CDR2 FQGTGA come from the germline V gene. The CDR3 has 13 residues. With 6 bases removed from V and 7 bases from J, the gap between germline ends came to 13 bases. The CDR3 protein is CASRHGGGQPQHF. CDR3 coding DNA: TGTGCCAGCAGACACGGCGGTGGGCAGCCCCAGCATTTT. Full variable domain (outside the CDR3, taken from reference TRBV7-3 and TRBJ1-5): GAGVSQTPSNKVTEKGKYVELRCDPISGHTALYWYRQSLGQGPEFLIYFQGTGAADDSGLPNDRFFAVRPEGSVSTLKIQRTERGDSAVYLCASRHGGGQPQHFGDGTRLSIL.

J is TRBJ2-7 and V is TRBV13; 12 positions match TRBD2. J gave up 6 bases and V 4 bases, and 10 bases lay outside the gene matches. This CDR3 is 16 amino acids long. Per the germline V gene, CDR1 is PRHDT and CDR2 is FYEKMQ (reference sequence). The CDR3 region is CASSSRTSGATVEQYF. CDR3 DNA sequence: TGTGCCAGCAGCTCCCGGACTAGCGGGGCGACCGTCGAGCAGTACTTC.